The rows below give T cell receptor beta chains drawn from one sample of a study of CD8+ T cells in alopecia areata. Assay used: immunoSEQ multiplex PCR; TCRdb lists only in-frame clones, some missing. The sample has over 50,000 clones; around half are singletons. This specimen consisted of CD8+ T cells sorted from blood, obtained at week 0. These receptors were taken from a human donor with alopecia areata. Both conserved end residues are part of each CDR3. A D gene is named only where the DNA matches it firmly. Size is omitted from some rows. Given values are once, few, many or a class for expanded clones.

D,size,J,length,V,DNA,CDR3
TRBD1,once,TRBJ2-1,16,TRBV2,TGTGCCAGCAACCCCCACGGACAGGGGGGCCCCAAGGAGCAGTTCTTC,CASNPHGQGGPKEQFF
NA,NA,TRBJ2-3,12,TRBV7-9,TGTGCCAGCAGCCCGAACGGGGATACGCAGTATTTT,CASSPNGDTQYF
NA,NA,TRBJ2-5,14,TRBV2,TGTGCCAGCTTGGGGCGACAGAACCAAGAGACCCAGTACTTC,CASLGRQNQETQYF
TRBD1,NA,TRBJ2-7,16,TRBV9,TGTGCCAGCAGCGCCACCGGGACAGGAACGTCCTACGAGCAGTACTTC,CASSATGTGTSYEQYF
NA,NA,TRBJ2-2,13,TRBV30,TGTGCCTGGAGTGATACTAGTCAGGGGGAGCTGTTTTTT,CAWSDTSQGELFF
NA,NA,TRBJ1-2,13,TRBV27,TGTGCCAGCGCCCCAGGGGCAGGCTATGGCTACACCTTC,CASAPGAGYGYTF
NA,NA,TRBJ1-1,12,TRBV7-8,TGTGCCAGCAGCTTATTTTTCCCTGAAGCTTTCTTT,CASSLFFPEAFF
TRBD2,few,TRBJ2-6,14,TRBV9,TGTGCCAGCAGCGGAGCGGGAGGGGCCAACGTCCTGACTTTC,CASSGAGGANVLTF
NA,NA,TRBJ2-2,14,TRBV11-1,TGTGCCAGCGGAGCCGGGACGAACACCGGGGAGCTGTTTTTT,CASGAGTNTGELFF
NA,NA,TRBJ2-1,15,TRBV28,TGTGCCAGCAGTTTAAACCCCAGCTCCTACAATGAGCAGTTCTTC,CASSLNPSSYNEQFF
NA,NA,TRBJ2-5,14,TRBV9,TGTGCCAGCAGCGTAGCTTCCATCCAAGAGACCCAGTACTTC,CASSVASIQETQYF
TRBD2,NA,TRBJ2-3,13,TRBV6-5,TGTGCCAGCAGCCCCGGGGGGGCAGATACGCAGTATTTT,CASSPGGADTQYF
NA,NA,TRBJ2-7,14,TRBV5-4,TGTGCCAGCAGCTTGTCTTACGGAGCCTACGAGCAGTACTTC,CASSLSYGAYEQYF
TRBD1,NA,TRBJ2-2,18,TRBV5-4,TGTGCCAGCAGCTCCCCCGGGGGGACAGGGGGCATCACCGGGGAGCTGTTTTTT,CASSSPGGTGGITGELFF
NA,many,TRBJ2-1,13,TRBV5-4,TGCGCCAGCAGCCAAGAGGGTTCCAATGAGCAGTTCTTC,CASSQEGSNEQFF
NA,few,TRBJ1-2,13,TRBV29-1,TGCAGCGTTGATGGTCTGACACTGAGTGGCTACACCTTC,CSVDGLTLSGYTF
NA,NA,TRBJ2-5,12,TRBV6-1,TGTGCCAGCAGTCTCAAGACGGAGACCCAGTACTTC,CASSLKTETQYF
NA,many,TRBJ2-5,16,TRBV11-2,TGTGCCAGCAGCCCAGGACTCCCCGCTTTAAGAGAGACCCAGTACTTC,CASSPGLPALRETQYF
NA,few,TRBJ2-7,13,TRBV29-1,TGCAGCGTTAATACCGGGGCCCCCTACGAGCAGTACTTC,CSVNTGAPYEQYF
TRBD1,once,TRBJ2-7,14,TRBV5-4,TGTGCCAGCAGCAGCGGACAGGAATATTACGAGCAGTACTTC,CASSSGQEYYEQYF
TRBD2,NA,TRBJ2-7,16,TRBV15,TGTGCCACCAGCAGCAAAGCGGGAGCAGCTTCCTACGAGCAGTACTTC,CATSSKAGAASYEQYF
TRBD2,NA,TRBJ2-7,16,TRBV9,TGTGCCAGCAGCGTAGGCGGTAGCGGGAGTCTCCACGAGCAGTACTTC,CASSVGGSGSLHEQYF
NA,NA,TRBJ2-5,15,TRBV5-4,TGTGCCAGCAGCTTGGTGGCGGGCCGGCAAGAGACCCAGTACTTC,CASSLVAGRQETQYF
NA,few,TRBJ2-1,15,TRBV9,TGTGCCAGCAGCGTAGAGGCTGGCTCCTACAATGAGCAGTTCTTC,CASSVEAGSYNEQFF
TRBD1,NA,TRBJ2-5,16,TRBV29-1,TGCAGCGCCGAGGGCTGGTGGGACAGAAACCAAGAGACCCAGTACTTC,CSAEGWWDRNQETQYF
NA,NA,TRBJ2-5,11,TRBV29-1,TGCAGCGTGGAGGATTTGGAGTCCCAGTACTTC,CSVEDLESQYF
NA,NA,TRBJ2-7,11,TRBV27,TGTGCCAGCAGTTGGCCCCCGGAGCAGTACTTC,CASSWPPEQYF
NA,NA,TRBJ1-2,15,TRBV15,TGTGCCACCAGCAGAGAACGCGTCGGATACTATGGCTACACCTTC,CATSRERVGYYGYTF
NA,NA,TRBJ2-1,14,TRBV28,TGTGCCAGCAGTTACACACGGGAAGGCAATGAGCAGTTCTTC,CASSYTREGNEQFF
NA,NA,TRBJ2-5,10,TRBV2,TGTGCCAGCAGAGGGGAGACCCAGTACTTC,CASRGETQYF